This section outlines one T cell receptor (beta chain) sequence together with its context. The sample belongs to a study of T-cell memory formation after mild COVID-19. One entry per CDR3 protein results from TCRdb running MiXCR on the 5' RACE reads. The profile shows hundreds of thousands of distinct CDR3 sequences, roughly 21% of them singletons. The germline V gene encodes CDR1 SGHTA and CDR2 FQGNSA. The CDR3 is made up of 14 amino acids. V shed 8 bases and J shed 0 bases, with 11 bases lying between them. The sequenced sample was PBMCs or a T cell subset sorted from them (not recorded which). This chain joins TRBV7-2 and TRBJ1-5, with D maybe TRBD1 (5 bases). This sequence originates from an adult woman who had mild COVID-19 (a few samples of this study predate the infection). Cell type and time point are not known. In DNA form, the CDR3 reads TGTGCCAGCGCCAGGGATGGTAGCAATCAGCCCCAGCATTTT. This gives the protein CASARDGSNQPQHF.